This entry lists 26 T cell receptor beta chains sequenced from one sample in a study of beta chain features in type 1 diabetes. Reverse transcription of all isolated RNA meant that expressed TCRB transcripts were sequenced. Sequenced by immunoSEQ multiplex PCR; TCRdb stores in-frame clones only, minus some. The data show a few hundred thousand clones, 11% seen once. The antigens for these receptors are not known. The study's findings and limits: Type 1 diabetes patients had TCRB CDR3s that were shorter (moderately but significantly so) in all four CD4+ subsets.

Sequencing was done on a sample of naive CD4+ T cells from blood. The receptor source for this set is a man under 40 with type 1 diabetes.

The V and J genes are TRBV5-5 and TRBJ2-6; D unclear. Trimming shortened V by 0 bases and J by 1 base, and 5 bases separated the two germline ends. Germline V gene data show CDR1 as SGHKS and CDR2 as YYEKEE (reference sequence). CDR3 length: 15 amino acids. This CDR3 reads CASSLAGSGANVLTF. CDR3 in DNA: TGTGCCAGCAGCTTGGCAGGATCTGGGGCCAACGTCCTGACTTTC.

A few counts support this clone. V gene TRBV5-1 combines with J gene TRBJ2-1; 8 bases agree with TRBD1. CDR1 SGHRS and CDR2 YFSETQ come from the germline V gene. Trimming at V came to 2 bases and at J to 3 bases, leaving 4 bases not matched to a gene. This CDR3 contains 15 residues. In DNA form, the CDR3 reads TGCGCCAGCAGCTTCCAGGGGGCCGACTACAATGAGCAGTTCTTC. This gives the protein CASSFQGADYNEQFF.

This clone has a handful of counts. The rearrangement links TRBV11-2 to TRBJ2-5, with D unresolved. The CDR3 has 12 residues. Germline CDR1 and CDR2: SGHAT and FQNNGV. V was pared by 3 bases and J by 3 bases, with 5 bases between. For the CDR3, the DNA is TGTGCCAGCAGCTTTTCCGAAGAGACCCAGTACTTC. Its translation: CASSFSEETQYF.

The J gene is TRBJ1-5, the V gene TRBV19; D unresolved. CDR1 and CDR2 (germline): LNHDA, SQIVND (reference sequence). This CDR3 is built from 15 residues. With 3 bases removed from V and 5 bases from J, the gap between germline ends came to 14 bases. The CDR3 DNA is TGTGCCAGTAGTATTCTCGGAGGGTTGTATCAGCCCCAGCATTTT. This encodes CASSILGGLYQPQHF.

Worth noting for this clone: Its ends do not fully match the called genes, so a read error is possible. Other nucleotide sequences in the sample specify the same CDR3. V gene TRBV18 combines with J gene TRBJ1-2; D remains unclear. CDR3 length: 13 amino acids. The germline gives CDR1 KGHSH, CDR2 LQKENI. The CDR3 DNA is TGTGCCAGCTCTCCACCCCATAACTATGGCTACACCTTC. Residues: CASSPPHNYGYTF.

This chain uses TRBV7-2 with TRBJ2-5; 8 bases are a match to TRBD2. The V gene's germline CDR1 is SGHTA and CDR2 FQGNSA. The CDR3 covers 14 residues. The V segment lost 3 bases and the J segment 5 bases; nucleotides outside the gene matches: 5. The DNA for the CDR3 is TGTGCCAGCAGCTTCCGGGGGGGCACTGAGACCCAGTACTTC. As protein: CASSFRGGTETQYF.

In its sample, this clone was seen a few times. This chain connects TRBV19 to TRBJ2-3; maybe TRBD2 (6 bases). CDR1 and CDR2 (germline): LNHDA, SQIVND (reference sequence). Trimming took 6 bases from V and 6 from J, leaving 13 bases between them. The CDR3 has 13 residues. The CDR3 coding sequence is TGTGCCAGTAGCGGCCGACTAGTGGATACGCAGTATTTT. This sequence encodes CASSGRLVDTQYF.

In its sample, this clone was seen a few times. The chain carries TRBV27 and TRBJ2-1; 7 bases map to TRBD1. With V trimmed by 6 bases and J by 9 bases, 8 bases remained unmatched. Looked up from germline, CDR1 is MNHEY and CDR2 is SMNVEV (reference sequence). The CDR3 covers 13 residues. CDR3 protein: CASRPTGWGEQFF. CDR3 DNA sequence: TGTGCCAGCAGACCGACAGGGTGGGGTGAGCAGTTCTTC.

This clone was detected only a few times. The CDR3 protein is CASSEVGQYTEAFF. The CDR3 DNA reads TGTGCCAGCAGCGAAGTTGGACAGTACACTGAAGCTTTCTTT. The gene calls are TRBV7-9 and TRBJ1-1, with a tentative D call TRBD1 (6 bases). The V end was cut by 5 bases, the J end by 3 bases, with 13 bases between. Per germline, CDR1 SEHNR and CDR2 FQNEAQ (reference sequence). This CDR3 comprises 14 residues.

The gene calls are TRBV11-2 and TRBJ2-3; 10 nucleotides match TRBD2. CDR1 and CDR2 (germline): SGHAT, FQNNGV. V dropped 1 base and J dropped 4; count of bases not matched to a gene: 5. The CDR3 totals 16 residues. This CDR3 is CASSLGSSGGADTQYF. The DNA of the CDR3 is TGTGCCAGCAGCTTAGGTTCTAGCGGGGGCGCAGATACGCAGTATTTT.

The chain employs TRBV4-1 and TRBJ2-1; a possible D gene is TRBD2 (5 bases). The CDR3 contains 15 residues. CDR1 is MGHRA, CDR2 YSYEKL, per germline. Trimming pared 1 base from V and 2 bases from J, leaving 9 bases between. CDR3 bases: TGCGCCAGCAGCCAAGGCCCAGCGGCCTACAATGAGCAGTTCTTC. This gives the protein CASSQGPAAYNEQFF.

This clone was recorded a few times. The chain carries TRBV19 and TRBJ2-1; the D is unclear. The CDR3 covers 11 residues. V was cut by 5 bases and J by 10 bases, with 9 bases left in between. CDR1 is LNHDA and CDR2 is SQIVND in the germline V gene (reference sequence). CDR3 DNA sequence: TGTGCCAGTAGTTCGACCGGGGAGCAGTTCTTC. Amino acids: CASSSTGEQFF.

The V call is TRBV19, the J call TRBJ2-1, with 14 bases identical to TRBD2. This CDR3 has 15 residues. Looked up from germline, CDR1 is LNHDA and CDR2 is SQIVND (reference sequence). J gave up 9 bases and V 2 bases, and 3 bases lay outside the gene matches. The chain's CDR3 is CASSIRTSGGPEQFF. CDR3 nucleotide sequence: TGTGCCAGTAGTATACGGACTAGCGGGGGGCCTGAGCAGTTCTTC. The full variable domain, its missing parts supplied by reference TRBV19 and TRBJ2-1, is DGGITQSPKYLFRKEGQNVTLSCEQNLNHDAMYWYRQDPGQGLRLIYYSQIVNDFQKGDIAEGYSVSREKKESFPLTVTSAQKNPTAFYLCASSIRTSGGPEQFFGPGTRLTVL.

The J gene is TRBJ1-2, the V gene TRBV10-3; tentatively, D is TRBD1 (6 bases). The V end was cut by 0 bases, the J end by 7 bases, with 15 bases between. CDR3 length: 15 residues. The germline V gene encodes CDR1 ENHRY and CDR2 SYGVKD. This CDR3 reads CAISESKGQSGGYTF. The CDR3 DNA reads as TGTGCCATCAGTGAGTCGAAGGGACAAAGTGGTGGCTACACCTTC.

The rearrangement links TRBV25-1 to TRBJ1-1; D is ambiguous. The CDR3 is 14 residues long. V lost 4 bases, J lost 4 bases, and 13 bases lay in between. The germline V gene encodes CDR1 MGHDK and CDR2 SYGVNS. The CDR3 loop reads CASSGAWVATEAFF. CDR3 bases: TGTGCCAGCAGTGGGGCATGGGTTGCCACTGAAGCTTTCTTT.

This clone was counted only a few times. This sequence joins TRBV29-1 and TRBJ2-7; TRBD1 matches at 7 bases. V lost 6 bases, J lost 5 bases, and 10 bases stayed unmatched. This CDR3 contains 13 residues. The V gene's germline CDR1 is SQVTM and CDR2 ANQGSEA. The CDR3 region is CSVGGQSNDEQYF. CDR3 DNA: TGCAGCGTAGGGGGACAGTCGAATGACGAGCAGTACTTC.

On this clone itself: In the same sample, other DNA sequences code for this CDR3. This chain joins TRBV7-9 and TRBJ1-5, with D perhaps TRBD1 (6 bases). CDR1 SEHNR and CDR2 FQNEAQ come from the germline V gene (reference sequence). V gave up 4 bases and J gave up 4 bases, with 8 bases separating them. There are 13 residues in the CDR3. The CDR3 coding sequence is TGTGCCAGCAGCTCTCAGGGGAATCAGCCCCAGCATTTT. Protein sequence: CASSSQGNQPQHF.

This chain joins TRBV5-6 and TRBJ1-1; no clear D. V lost 4 bases, J lost 5 bases, and 12 bases lay in between. Germline V CDR1 and CDR2: SGHDT, YYEEEE. This CDR3 comprises 13 residues. CDR3 in amino acids: CASSLLAGTEAFF. DNA for the CDR3: TGTGCCAGCAGCCTGCTGGCGGGGACTGAAGCTTTCTTT. Full variable domain (remainder filled in from reference TRBV5-6 and TRBJ1-1): DAGVTQSPTHLIKTRGQQVTLRCSPKSGHDTVSWYQQALGQGPQFIFQYYEEEERQRGNFPDRFSGHQFPNYSSELNVNALLLGDSALYLCASSLLAGTEAFFGQGTRLTVV.

This clone was counted between two and nine times. The gene calls are TRBV7-2 and TRBJ2-5; 8 bases map to TRBD1. The CDR3 sequence is 15 residues long. The V segment lost 5 bases and the J segment 2 bases; nucleotides outside the gene matches: 7. Germline CDR1 and CDR2: SGHTA and FQGNSA. The CDR3 region is CASSRRGLIQETQYF. The CDR3 region has the DNA TGTGCCAGCAGCCGCAGGGGGCTGATTCAAGAGACCCAGTACTTC.

This clone was recorded a few times. The chain joins TRBV2 to TRBJ2-5; a possible D gene is TRBD2 (6 bases). The CDR3 length is 12 residues. V gave up 6 bases and J gave up 5 bases, with 10 bases separating them. Germline loops: CDR1 SNHLY, CDR2 FYNNEI. The CDR3 protein is CASSNGGETQYF. In DNA form, the CDR3 reads TGTGCCAGCAGCAATGGAGGGGAGACCCAGTACTTC.

A few counts support this clone. The chain has TRBV30 and TRBJ2-7; D remains unclear. Germline V gene sequence: CDR1 GTSNPN, CDR2 SVGIG (reference sequence). The CDR3 totals 11 residues. With 0 bases removed from V and 8 bases from J, the gap between germline ends came to 8 bases. CDR3 sequence (DNA): TGTGCCTGGAGTGTTTCTCCCCAGCAGTACTTC. Amino acids: CAWSVSPQQYF.

There are a few counts of this clone. The chain carries TRBV6-5 and TRBJ1-1, with D perhaps matching TRBD1 (6 bases). The CDR3 has 14 residues. V gave up 6 bases and J gave up 0 bases, with 11 bases separating them. Germline V gene lookup returns CDR1 MNHEY and CDR2 SVGAGI. This CDR3 reads CASRTGSMNTEAFF. The CDR3 bases are TGTGCCAGCAGAACAGGGTCGATGAACACTGAAGCTTTCTTT.

This chain uses TRBV5-1 with TRBJ1-2, with 8 bases fitting TRBD1. Germline lookup yields CDR1 SGHRS and CDR2 YFSETQ. The V gene end was trimmed by 4 bases and the J gene end by 4 bases; junction bases not matched to a gene: 3. The CDR3 extends over 13 amino acids. The CDR3 reads CASSGQGSYGYTF. The CDR3 DNA is TGCGCCAGCAGCGGACAGGGTTCCTATGGCTACACCTTC.

The gene calls are TRBV5-1 and TRBJ1-5; tentatively, D is TRBD1 (6 bases). Germline V gives CDR1 SGHRS, CDR2 YFSETQ. With 2 bases removed from V and 0 bases from J, the gap between germline ends came to 9 bases. The CDR3 loop spans 15 amino acids. The DNA of the CDR3 is TGCGCCAGCAGCTTACAGGGCTATAGCAATCAGCCCCAGCATTTT. Encoded protein: CASSLQGYSNQPQHF.

This clone came up a few times. The gene calls are TRBV5-4 and TRBJ1-2, with D unclear. Trimming stripped 3 bases from V and 3 bases from J, with 12 bases between. Per germline, CDR1 SGHNT and CDR2 YYREEE (reference sequence). The CDR3 totals 14 residues. The CDR3 spells CASSSDGGYYGYTF. The CDR3 nucleotides read TGTGCCAGCAGCTCCGACGGCGGGTACTATGGCTACACCTTC.

This clone was counted only a few times. This chain links TRBV19 with TRBJ1-5; no reliable D call. Trimming pared 8 bases from V and 2 bases from J, leaving 13 bases between. CDR3 size: 14 residues. Germline values: CDR1 LNHDA, CDR2 SQIVND (reference sequence). The CDR3 spells CASSGFHRNQPQHF. The CDR3, as DNA: TGTGCCAGTTCAGGTTTTCATCGCAATCAGCCCCAGCATTTT.